This T cell receptor (beta chain) was identified during a study of identical twins. This clonotype has only a few counts. What it binds is not known. MiXCR was run by TCRdb on the 5' RACE reads, yielding one entry per CDR3 protein. The sample lists about 890,000 distinct CDR3 sequences; around 12% were seen once. Study results and caveats: When twins shared out-of-frame alpha sequences, those sequences had excess low generation probability.

The germline V and J ends were trimmed by 2 bases and 3 bases, with 16 bases remaining between them. This CDR3 is 17 amino acids long. These same data were also listed under a study on yellow fever vaccine responses in identical twins. That source adds: Twins' vaccine T cell responses reportedly seemed partly convergent and partly personalized.

Sequenced input: PBMCs. The origin of this receptor is a woman aged 18-35 years in good health. The V call is TRBV12-3 or TRBV12-4, the J call TRBJ2-2; D is perhaps TRBD1 (5 bases). CDR3 protein: CASSLRVRGADTGELFF. The CDR3 DNA reads as TGTGCCAGCAGTTTACGGGTGCGTGGGGCAGACACCGGGGAGCTGTTTTTT.